This passage covers 19 T cell receptor beta chains from one sample sequenced in a study of neurological immune-mediated disorders. TCRdb redid the calling of the 5' RACE reads with MiXCR, one entry per CDR3 protein. The sample has about 55,000 distinct CDR3 sequences; 4% are singletons. Sequenced material: CD4+ T cells from blood. The source of these receptors is a woman aged 40 to 50 with multiple sclerosis.

This clonotype has more than one count but fewer than ten. The chain couples TRBV20-1 to TRBJ1-1; 8 nucleotides match TRBD1. Looked up from germline, CDR1 is DFQATT and CDR2 is SNEGSKA (reference sequence). This CDR3 spans 14 amino acids. Germline trimming cut 6 bases from V and 1 base from J; bases unmatched to any gene: 7. The CDR3 DNA reads as TGCAGTGCCCTCGACAGGGGAACGAACACTGAAGCTTTCTTT. Translating it yields CSALDRGTNTEAFF.

This clonotype was observed many times. The genes are TRBV6-5 and TRBJ1-2, with TRBD1 matching over 7 bases. Germline V CDR1 and CDR2: MNHEY, SVGAGI. V gave up 6 bases and J gave up 4 bases; unmatched junction bases: 11. This CDR3 comprises 15 residues. The CDR3 DNA sequence: TGTGCCAGCAGGAGGAGGACAGGAGGGCCCTATGGCTACACCTTC. Protein product: CASRRRTGGPYGYTF.

This sequence joins TRBV10-3 and TRBJ2-7, with 9 positions matching TRBD1. CDR1 ENHRY and CDR2 SYGVKD come from the germline V gene. This CDR3 has 15 residues. V dropped 8 bases and J dropped 3; count of bases not matched to a gene: 11. The CDR3 loop is CAIANPGQGYYEQYF. The CDR3 coding sequence is TGTGCCATCGCTAACCCGGGACAGGGCTACTACGAGCAGTACTTC.

This clonotype was observed at least ten times. The rearrangement uses TRBV3-1 and TRBJ1-2; D is unresolved. Germline V gives CDR1 LGHDT, CDR2 YNNKEL (reference sequence). Trimming removed 0 bases from V and 7 bases from J, with 6 bases in between. The CDR3 is 12 amino acids. The CDR3 sequence is CASSQDSLGYTF. CDR3 nucleotide sequence: TGTGCCAGCAGCCAAGATTCCCTTGGCTACACCTTC. Together with reference TRBV3-1 and TRBJ1-2, the CDR3 gives the full variable domain: DTAVSQTPKYLVTQMGNDKSIKCEQNLGHDTMYWYKQDSKKFLKIMFSYNNKELIINETVPNRFSPKSPDKAHLNLHINSLELGDSAVYFCASSQDSLGYTFGSGTRLTVV.

This clonotype was seen ten or more times. The V gene is TRBV5-1, the J gene TRBJ2-1; TRBD2 matches at 13 bases. J lost 9 bases, V lost 1 base, and 10 bases had no gene match. Germline V gene data show CDR1 as SGHRS and CDR2 as YFSETQ. The CDR3 length is 17 residues. CDR3 coding DNA: TGCGCCAGCAGCTTGCTACTAGCGGGGGGGCGATCCACTGAGCAGTTCTTC. This gives the protein CASSLLLAGGRSTEQFF. Filled out from reference TRBV5-1 and TRBJ2-1, the complete variable domain reads KAGVTQTPRYLIKTRGQQVTLSCSPISGHRSVSWYQQTPGQGLQFLFEYFSETQRNKGNFPGRFSGRQFSNSRSEMNVSTLELGDSALYLCASSLLLAGGRSTEQFFGPGTRLTVL.

This clonotype came up many times. The chain employs TRBV5-4 and TRBJ2-2; D is undetermined. Trimming pared 3 bases from V and 0 bases from J, leaving 0 bases between. The CDR3 covers 12 residues. In germline, CDR1 is SGHNT, CDR2 YYREEE (reference sequence). DNA of the CDR3: TGTGCCAGCAGCTCGAACACCGGGGAGCTGTTTTTT. As protein: CASSSNTGELFF.

This clonotype was detected ten times or more. The gene calls are TRBV4-1 and TRBJ1-6, with D tentatively TRBD1 (5 bases). Germline V gene data show CDR1 as MGHRA and CDR2 as YSYEKL. Trimming took off 2 bases at V and 3 bases at J, with 8 bases between the two ends. The CDR3 is 15 amino acids. In DNA, the CDR3 is TGCGCCAGCAGCCAATTGACAGACTATAATTCACCCCTCCACTTT. Translating it yields CASSQLTDYNSPLHF.

The sample holds many counts of this clonotype. The chain is built from TRBV20-1 and TRBJ2-7, with D possibly being TRBD2 (6 bases). This CDR3 region has 12 residues. Germline V gives CDR1 DFQATT, CDR2 SNEGSKA (reference sequence). V lost 4 bases and J lost 3, with 10 bases in between. CDR3 sequence reads: CSAMDGGYEQYF. The CDR3 nucleotides read TGCAGTGCTATGGACGGGGGCTACGAGCAGTACTTC.

This clonotype was detected many times. The chain employs TRBV6-5 and TRBJ2-3; 12 bases agree with TRBD2. CDR1 is MNHEY and CDR2 is SVGAGI in the germline V gene. The CDR3 has 15 amino acids. The V gene end was trimmed by 6 bases and the J gene end by 4 bases; junction bases not matched to a gene: 5. The CDR3 protein is CASRPPSGGADTQYF. The CDR3 region has the DNA TGTGCCAGCAGACCACCTAGCGGGGGGGCAGATACGCAGTATTTT.

The chain links TRBV9 to TRBJ2-1, with TRBD1 matching over 9 bases. V lost 3 bases, J lost 5 bases, and 6 bases stayed unmatched. The CDR3 loop spans 15 amino acids. Germline CDR1 and CDR2: SGDLS and YYNGEE. CDR3 protein: CASSAPGQGDNEQFF. CDR3 coding DNA: TGTGCCAGCAGCGCTCCGGGACAGGGTGACAATGAGCAGTTCTTC.

This clonotype was seen repeatedly, ten times or more. The chain combines TRBV5-1 with TRBJ2-1, with 8 bases identical to TRBD1. Losses at the gene ends were 2 bases for V and 4 bases for J; bases not matched to a gene: 11. CDR1 and CDR2 (germline): SGHRS, YFSETQ. CDR3 length: 17 amino acids. The CDR3 region is CASSLIPGQVIYNEQFF. CDR3 nucleotides: TGCGCCAGCAGCTTAATTCCGGGACAGGTTATATACAATGAGCAGTTCTTC.

Ten or more counts support this clonotype. The chain links TRBV20-1 to TRBJ1-2; 8 positions match TRBD1. The CDR3 totals 13 residues. J lost 4 bases, V lost 6 bases, and 7 bases had no gene match. Germline loops: CDR1 DFQATT, CDR2 SNEGSKA (reference sequence). CDR3 loop: CSASDRGGYGYTF. CDR3 DNA: TGCAGTGCGTCTGACAGGGGAGGCTATGGCTACACCTTC.

The table lists this clonotype with many counts. The chain uses TRBV18 and TRBJ1-5; possible D gene TRBD1, 6 bases. Germline V CDR1 and CDR2: KGHSH, LQKENI. Trimming pared 6 bases from V and 0 bases from J, leaving 12 bases between. The CDR3 length is 15 residues. The DNA for the CDR3 is TGTGCCAGCTCCCTCGGGGGGCCTAGCAATCAGCCCCAGCATTTT. Amino acids: CASSLGGPSNQPQHF.

This clonotype was seen ten or more times. The CDR3 loop reads CASSLDRDPAGYTF. The CDR3 nucleotides read TGCGCCAGCAGCTTAGACAGGGACCCGGCGGGCTACACCTTC. The chain employs TRBV5-1 and TRBJ1-2; 7 positions match TRBD1. With 2 bases clipped from V and 8 bases from J, the junction kept 9 bases outside the gene matches. The CDR3 sequence is 14 residues long. Germline values: CDR1 SGHRS, CDR2 YFSETQ.

In this sample, this clonotype turned up many times. The chain uses TRBV27 and TRBJ2-2; 8 positions match TRBD2. The ends lost 1 base at V and 6 bases at J; junction bases unmatched: 10. The V gene's germline CDR1 is MNHEY and CDR2 SMNVEV (reference sequence). This CDR3 region has 17 residues. DNA for the CDR3: TGTGCCAGCAGTTTATTATCAGTGACTAGCGAGGCCGGGGAGCTGTTTTTT. This encodes CASSLLSVTSEAGELFF.

This clonotype was picked up many times. The chain employs TRBV20-1 and TRBJ2-2, with 8 bases matching TRBD1. This CDR3 is built from 14 residues. Germline values: CDR1 DFQATT, CDR2 SNEGSKA (reference sequence). The trim removed 4 bases at V and 3 bases at J, leaving 4 bases unmatched. Here the CDR3 DNA reads TGCAGTGCTACAGGGGGCAGGGACACCGGGGAGCTGTTTTTT. Residues: CSATGGRDTGELFF.

Many counts were recorded for this clonotype. At one of its ends the junction is not consistent with the germline gene, which may arise from a read error. This chain joins TRBV9 and TRBJ2-1; 9 nucleotides align to TRBD2. The CDR3 extends over 15 amino acids. Germline CDR1 reads SGDLS; CDR2 reads YYNGEE. This CDR3 reads CASSASGAGGNAQFF. Written as DNA, the CDR3 is TGTGCCAGCAGCGCTTCGGGCGCGGGGGGGAATGCGCAGTTCTTC.

This clonotype was observed many times. The chain combines TRBV12-3 or TRBV12-4 with TRBJ2-3, with unresolved D. The CDR3 extends over 14 amino acids. Trimming cost V 2 bases and J 0 bases, with 6 bases left between them. This CDR3 is CASSLMTSTDTQYF. In DNA form, the CDR3 reads TGTGCCAGCAGTTTAATGACTAGCACAGATACGCAGTATTTT.

This clonotype was seen repeatedly, ten times or more. The CDR3 sequence: CASSLLPGENTEAFF. As DNA, the CDR3 is TGTGCCAGCAGCTTGTTACCAGGCGAGAACACTGAAGCTTTCTTT. The V call is TRBV5-8, the J call TRBJ1-1; D remains ambiguous. The CDR3 runs 15 residues. Germline loops: CDR1 SGHTS, CDR2 YDEGEE. The V end lost 1 base, the J end lost 1 base, and 11 bases lay between the germline ends.